These 18 T cell receptor beta chains came from one sample sequenced in a study of T cell repertoires in aging, cancer and after chemotherapy. The template was genomic DNA from peripheral blood, not RNA. TRB rearrangements spanning V, D and J were amplified using mixed TRB-A/B primers. Using its own MiXCR run on the multiplex PCR reads, TCRdb lists one record per CDR3 protein. The top ten hold roughly 46% of the sample, which has fewer than 800 distinct CDR3 sequences, about 20% seen once. Sequenced: blood. The receptors were gathered from a human donor with a solid tumor.

The CDR3 here is CASSFPLRDYNEQFF. For the CDR3, the DNA is TGCGCCAGCAGCTTCCCCCTGCGGGACTACAATGAGCAGTTCTTC. The rearrangement uses TRBV5-1 and TRBJ2-1; a weak D match, TRBD2 (6 bases). V was trimmed by 2 bases and J by 3 bases, leaving 12 bases between them. Per germline, CDR1 SGHRS and CDR2 YFSETQ. The CDR3 is 15 residues long.

Relative to its sample, this clonotype is large. The V call is TRBV27, the J call TRBJ2-7, with a possible D match to TRBD2 (7 bases). The germline CDR1 and CDR2 sequences are MNHEY and SMNVEV (reference sequence). CDR3 length equals 14 residues. The ends were cut back, 5 bases at V and 4 bases at J, with 15 bases in the middle. The CDR3 region is CASSRGRGGYEQYF. In DNA, the CDR3 is TGTGCCAGCAGTAGGGGCAGGGGAGGGTACGAGCAGTACTTC.

The chain links TRBV6-5 to TRBJ1-4; the match to TRBD1 covers 9 bases. The CDR3 totals 15 residues. Germline CDR1 reads MNHEY; CDR2 reads SVGAGI. V shed 2 bases, J shed 8 bases, and the junction held 6 bases outside the gene matches. Here the CDR3 DNA reads TGTGCCAGCAGTTACGGGACAGGGAGAAGAGAAAAACTGTTTTTT. Protein sequence: CASSYGTGRREKLFF.

This clonotype was observed a few times. This chain connects TRBV7-9 to TRBJ1-2; TRBD1 might be the D (6 bases). The V end lost 4 bases, the J end lost 7 bases, and 19 bases lay between the germline ends. The V gene's germline CDR1 is SEHNR and CDR2 FQNEAQ (reference sequence). The CDR3 is 15 residues long. In nucleotides, the CDR3 is TGTGCCAGCAGCTCCCTCAGGGGAAGGGAAGGTGGCTACACCTTC. The encoded protein is CASSSLRGREGGYTF.

V and J are TRBV12-3 or TRBV12-4 and TRBJ1-1; D is unclear. There are 11 residues in the CDR3. Trimming removed 5 bases at V and 5 bases at J, with 6 bases between. As DNA, the CDR3 is TGTGCCAGCAGTGGACGGACTGAAGCTTTCTTT. This codes for CASSGRTEAFF.

A remark on this clonotype: A much more abundant neighbour one base away suggests this may be a read error. The chain has TRBV7-3 and TRBJ1-6, with D hard to call. Trimming stripped 8 bases from V and 9 bases from J, with 17 bases between. Germline V gene sequence: CDR1 SGHTA, CDR2 FQGTGA. The CDR3 loop spans 14 amino acids. The CDR3 reads CASGDPGKGSPLHF. CDR3 bases: TGTGCCAGCGGCGATCCCGGGAAGGGTTCACCCCTCCACTTT.

Regarding this clonotype: This could be a read error, since a much larger clone is one nucleotide away. The DNA for the CDR3 is TGTGCCAGCAGCCAGACTAGCGGGCCGACCTACGAGCAGTTCTTC. This gives the protein CASSQTSGPTYEQFF. The chain joins TRBV5-6 to TRBJ2-7, with 10 nucleotides matching TRBD2. The J call is doubtful: the DNA matches TRBJ2-1 better. The CDR3 is 15 residues long. Germline V gene lookup returns CDR1 SGHDT and CDR2 YYEEEE.

The rearrangement uses TRBV4-3 and TRBJ1-6; TRBD1 aligns across 9 bases. From germline, CDR1 is LGHNA and CDR2 YSLEER. The CDR3 covers 16 residues. V was clipped by 0 bases and J by 10 bases; unmatched bases: 7. CDR3 protein: CASSQDTGTGHSPLHF. CDR3 nucleotides: TGCGCCAGCAGCCAAGATACAGGGACAGGGCACTCACCCCTCCACTTT.

This clonotype qualifies as medium-sized (0.01 to 0.1%). The chain is built from TRBV6-1 and TRBJ2-7, with D hard to call. V lost 3 bases and J lost 0, with 15 bases in between. From germline, CDR1 is MNHNS and CDR2 SASEGT. The CDR3 runs to 16 residues. The CDR3 region has the DNA TGTGCCAGCAGTGAGATACCGCTGATCTCCTCCTACGAGCAGTACTTC. Amino acids: CASSEIPLISSYEQYF.

The gene calls are TRBV4-1 and TRBJ2-5; 7 positions agree with TRBD1. J was trimmed by 4 bases and V by 5 bases; bases with no gene match: 4. This CDR3 is 13 amino acids long. Germline CDR1 is MGHRA and CDR2 is YSYEKL. As DNA, the CDR3 is TGCGCCAGCAGCTTCGACAGGGCAGAGACCCAGTACTTC. Residues: CASSFDRAETQYF.

This clonotype is labeled as large. The chain carries TRBV30 and TRBJ1-1; weak D call: TRBD1 (5 bases). The CDR3 contains 13 residues. CDR1 is GTSNPN and CDR2 is SVGIG in the germline V gene (reference sequence). The V end was cut by 0 bases, the J end by 2 bases, with 7 bases between. CDR3 protein: CAWSVGGNTEAFF. The CDR3 region has the DNA TGTGCCTGGAGTGTGGGGGGTAACACTGAAGCTTTCTTT.

In DNA form, the CDR3 reads TGCGCCAGCAGTGATGGGGACAGGGGAAGGAGTTATGATCAGCCCCAGCATTTT. It encodes CASSDGDRGRSYDQPQHF. This rearrangement joins TRBV10-2 to TRBJ1-5, with 10 bases that match TRBD1. V was pared by 3 bases and J by 5 bases, with 13 bases of the junction left unmatched. CDR3 length equals 18 residues. Germline V gene sequence: CDR1 WSHSY, CDR2 SAAADI.

In this sample, this clonotype is large. The chain is built from TRBV19 and TRBJ1-6; D not resolved. The CDR3 totals 16 residues. With 4 bases removed from V and 7 bases from J, the gap between germline ends came to 17 bases. Germline CDR1 reads LNHDA; CDR2 reads SQIVND (reference sequence). CDR3 amino acids: CASSTGRFVRNSPLHF. CDR3 sequence (DNA): TGTGCCAGTAGTACTGGACGGTTTGTTCGGAATTCACCCCTCCACTTT. Based on the CDR3 plus reference TRBV19 and TRBJ1-6, the full variable domain is DGGITQSPKYLFRKEGQNVTLSCEQNLNHDAMYWYRQDPGQGLRLIYYSQIVNDFQKGDIAEGYSVSREKKESFPLTVTSAQKNPTAFYLCASSTGRFVRNSPLHFGNGTRLTVT.

This clonotype has a handful of counts. This chain links TRBV20-1 with TRBJ1-2, with D hard to call. The CDR3 is made up of 14 amino acids. Germline lookup yields CDR1 DFQATT and CDR2 SNEGSKA (reference sequence). The V end lost 0 bases, the J end lost 2 bases, and 10 bases lay between the germline ends. The CDR3 nucleotides read TGCAGTGCTAGAGATCTTGCAGCCAACTATGGCTACACCTTC. Its translation is CSARDLAANYGYTF.

By its share, this clonotype is large (0.1 to 1%). The chain uses TRBV5-4 and TRBJ2-7; 8 bases map to TRBD1. Losses at the gene ends were 4 bases for V and 3 bases for J; bases not matched to a gene: 3. The CDR3 consists of 13 residues. CDR1 and CDR2 from the germline V gene are SGHNT and YYREEE (reference sequence). Here the CDR3 DNA reads TGTGCCAGCAGCCGTGGACAGGGCTACGAGCAGTACTTC. This gives the protein CASSRGQGYEQYF.

The chain has TRBV20-1 and TRBJ2-7, with 9 bases that match TRBD1. Germline CDR1 reads DFQATT; CDR2 reads SNEGSKA (reference sequence). Unmatched junction bases numbered 6, after V lost 6 bases and J lost 0 bases. The CDR3 consists of 14 residues. The CDR3 DNA sequence: TGCAGTGCAGAACCGGGACAGGGCTCCTACGAGCAGTACTTC. Translation gives CSAEPGQGSYEQYF.

This clonotype is medium-sized. The genes are TRBV27 and TRBJ2-7; D unresolved. The CDR3 runs to 13 residues. Germline lookup yields CDR1 MNHEY and CDR2 SMNVEV (reference sequence). V was trimmed by 4 bases and J by 6 bases, leaving 13 bases between them. The CDR3 protein is CASSSTAAGEQYF. DNA of the CDR3: TGTGCCAGCAGTTCAACAGCCGCCGGCGAGCAGTACTTC.

J is TRBJ2-3 and V is TRBV6-2 or TRBV6-3; no clear D gene. Germline CDR1 reads MNHEY; CDR2 reads SVGEGT. V lost 4 bases and J 6 bases, leaving 14 bases between the germline ends. This CDR3 is 14 amino acids long. The CDR3 is CASSSNLSRDTQYF. The CDR3 DNA reads TGTGCCAGCAGTTCCAACCTTAGCCGGGATACGCAGTATTTT.